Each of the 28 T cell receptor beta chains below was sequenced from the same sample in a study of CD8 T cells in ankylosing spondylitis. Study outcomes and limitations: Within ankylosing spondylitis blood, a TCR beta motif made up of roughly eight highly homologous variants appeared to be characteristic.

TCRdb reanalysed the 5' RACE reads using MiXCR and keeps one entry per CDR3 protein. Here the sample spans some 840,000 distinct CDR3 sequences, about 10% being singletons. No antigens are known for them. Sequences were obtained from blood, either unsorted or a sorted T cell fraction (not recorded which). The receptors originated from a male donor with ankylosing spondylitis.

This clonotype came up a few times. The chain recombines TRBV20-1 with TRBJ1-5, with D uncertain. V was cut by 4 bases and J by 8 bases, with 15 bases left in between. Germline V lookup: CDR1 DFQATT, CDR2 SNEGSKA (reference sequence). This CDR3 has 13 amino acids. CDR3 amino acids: CSATQAEVEPQHF. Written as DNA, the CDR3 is TGCAGTGCTACGCAGGCAGAGGTCGAGCCCCAGCATTTT.

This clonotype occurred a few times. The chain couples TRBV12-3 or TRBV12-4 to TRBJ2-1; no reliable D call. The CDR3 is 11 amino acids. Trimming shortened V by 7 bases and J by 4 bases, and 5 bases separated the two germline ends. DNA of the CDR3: TGTGCCAGCATGATTTACAATGAGCAGTTCTTC. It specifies CASMIYNEQFF.

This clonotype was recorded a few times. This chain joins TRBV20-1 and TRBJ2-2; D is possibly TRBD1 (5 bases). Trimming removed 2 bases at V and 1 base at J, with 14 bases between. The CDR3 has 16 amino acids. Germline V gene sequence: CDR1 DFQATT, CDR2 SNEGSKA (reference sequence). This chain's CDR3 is CSARPSRQGNTGELFF. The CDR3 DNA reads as TGCAGTGCTAGACCCTCCCGGCAGGGGAACACCGGGGAGCTGTTTTTT.

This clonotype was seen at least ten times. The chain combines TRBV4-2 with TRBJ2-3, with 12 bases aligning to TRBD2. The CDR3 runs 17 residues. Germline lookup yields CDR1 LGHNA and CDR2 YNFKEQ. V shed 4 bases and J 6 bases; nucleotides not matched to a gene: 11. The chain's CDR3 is CASSPWTSGDSFDTQYF. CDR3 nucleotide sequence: TGTGCCAGCAGCCCTTGGACTAGCGGGGATTCATTTGATACGCAGTATTTT.

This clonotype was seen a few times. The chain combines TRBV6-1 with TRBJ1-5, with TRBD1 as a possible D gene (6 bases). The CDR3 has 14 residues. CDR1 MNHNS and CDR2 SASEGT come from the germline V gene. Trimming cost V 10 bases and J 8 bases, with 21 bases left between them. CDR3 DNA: TGTGCCACCCGGGGGGGCGCCTTGGGGAAGCCCCAGCATTTT. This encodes CATRGGALGKPQHF.

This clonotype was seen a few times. The CDR3 DNA sequence: TGCAGTGCTAGTAGGACTAGTCACAATGAGCAGTTCTTC. This sequence encodes CSASRTSHNEQFF. The chain is built from TRBV20-1 and TRBJ2-1; 7 positions agree with TRBD2. The CDR3 is 13 amino acids. Germline-derived CDR1 and CDR2 are DFQATT and SNEGSKA (reference sequence). Unmatched junction bases numbered 4, after V lost 3 bases and J lost 5 bases.

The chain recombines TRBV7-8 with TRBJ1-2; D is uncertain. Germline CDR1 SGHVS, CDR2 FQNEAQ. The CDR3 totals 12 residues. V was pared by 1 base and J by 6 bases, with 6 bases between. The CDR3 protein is CASSLGLDGYTF. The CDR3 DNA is TGTGCCAGCAGCTTAGGCCTTGATGGCTACACCTTC.

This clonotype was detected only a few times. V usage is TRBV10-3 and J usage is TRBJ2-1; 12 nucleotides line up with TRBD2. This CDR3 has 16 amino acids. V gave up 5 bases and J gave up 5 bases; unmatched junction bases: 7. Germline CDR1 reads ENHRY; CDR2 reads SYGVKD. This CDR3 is CAISLQLAGGNNEQFF. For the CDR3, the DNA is TGTGCCATCAGTCTCCAACTAGCGGGAGGAAACAATGAGCAGTTCTTC.

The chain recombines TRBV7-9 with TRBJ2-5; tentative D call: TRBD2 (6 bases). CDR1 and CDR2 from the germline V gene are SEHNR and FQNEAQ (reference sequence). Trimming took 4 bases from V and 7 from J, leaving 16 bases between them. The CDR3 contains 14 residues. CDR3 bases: TGTGCCAGCAGCTCGCCGGGCCCGGGGGTGACCCAGTACTTC. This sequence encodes CASSSPGPGVTQYF. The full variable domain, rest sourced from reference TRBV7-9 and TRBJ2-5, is DTGVSQNPRHKITKRGQNVTFRCDPISEHNRLYWYRQTLGQGPEFLTYFQNEAQLEKSRLLSDRFSAERPKGSFSTLEIQRTEQGDSAMYLCASSSPGPGVTQYFGPGTRLLVL.

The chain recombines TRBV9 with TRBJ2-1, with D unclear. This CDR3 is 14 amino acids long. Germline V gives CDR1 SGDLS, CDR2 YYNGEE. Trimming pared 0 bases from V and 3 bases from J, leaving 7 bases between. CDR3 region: CASSVGSIYNEQFF. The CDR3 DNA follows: TGTGCCAGCAGCGTAGGTTCCATCTACAATGAGCAGTTCTTC.

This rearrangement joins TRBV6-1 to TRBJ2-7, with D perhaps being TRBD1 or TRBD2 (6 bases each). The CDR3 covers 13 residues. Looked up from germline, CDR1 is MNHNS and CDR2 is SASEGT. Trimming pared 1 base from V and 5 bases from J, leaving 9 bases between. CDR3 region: CASSEVGGNEQYF. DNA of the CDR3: TGTGCCAGCAGTGAAGTCGGGGGCAACGAGCAGTACTTC.

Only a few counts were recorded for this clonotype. This CDR3 is CASSLVASGSNEQFF. The CDR3 bases are TGCGCCAGCAGCTTGGTGGCTAGCGGGTCCAATGAGCAGTTCTTC. This chain joins TRBV5-1 and TRBJ2-1; 8 bases are shared with TRBD2. V lost 0 bases and J lost 6; bases outside the gene matches: 5. There are 15 residues in the CDR3. The V gene's germline CDR1 is SGHRS and CDR2 YFSETQ. Using reference TRBV5-1 and TRBJ2-1 for the parts outside the CDR3, the full variable domain is KAGVTQTPRYLIKTRGQQVTLSCSPISGHRSVSWYQQTPGQGLQFLFEYFSETQRNKGNFPGRFSGRQFSNSRSEMNVSTLELGDSALYLCASSLVASGSNEQFFGPGTRLTVL.

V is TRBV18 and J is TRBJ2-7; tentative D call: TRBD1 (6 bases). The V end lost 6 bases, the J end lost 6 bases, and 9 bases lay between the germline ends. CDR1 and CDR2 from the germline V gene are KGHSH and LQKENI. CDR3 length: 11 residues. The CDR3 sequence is CASSGTLEQYF. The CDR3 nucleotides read TGTGCCAGCTCTGGGACACTCGAGCAGTACTTC.

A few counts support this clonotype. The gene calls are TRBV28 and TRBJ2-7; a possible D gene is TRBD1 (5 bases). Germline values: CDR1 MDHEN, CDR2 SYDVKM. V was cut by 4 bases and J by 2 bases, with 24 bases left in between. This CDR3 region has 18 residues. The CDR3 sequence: CASSYDPWGRAKPYEQYF. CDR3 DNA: TGTGCCAGCAGTTACGACCCATGGGGCAGAGCAAAGCCCTACGAGCAGTACTTC.

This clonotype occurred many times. DNA of the CDR3: TGTGCCAGCATGGGTCTAGCCAAGACCTACGAGCAGTACTTC. Its translation is CASMGLAKTYEQYF. The gene calls are TRBV27 and TRBJ2-7; a weak D match, TRBD2 (5 bases). Per germline, CDR1 MNHEY and CDR2 SMNVEV (reference sequence). The CDR3 runs 14 residues. Trimming removed 7 bases from V and 2 bases from J, with 15 bases in between.

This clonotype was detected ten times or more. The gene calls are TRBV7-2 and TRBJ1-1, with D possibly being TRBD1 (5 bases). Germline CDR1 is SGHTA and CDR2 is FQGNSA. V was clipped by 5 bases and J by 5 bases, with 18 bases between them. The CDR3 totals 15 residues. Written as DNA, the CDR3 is TGTGCCAGCAGCACCCCGGGGAGCCCAGGGACTGAAGCTTTCTTT. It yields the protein CASSTPGSPGTEAFF. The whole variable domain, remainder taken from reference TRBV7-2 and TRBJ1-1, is GAGVSQSPSNKVTEKGKDVELRCDPISGHTALYWYRQSLGQGLEFLIYFQGNSAPDKSGLPSDRFSAERTGGSVSTLTIQRTQQEDSAVYLCASSTPGSPGTEAFFGQGTRLTVV.

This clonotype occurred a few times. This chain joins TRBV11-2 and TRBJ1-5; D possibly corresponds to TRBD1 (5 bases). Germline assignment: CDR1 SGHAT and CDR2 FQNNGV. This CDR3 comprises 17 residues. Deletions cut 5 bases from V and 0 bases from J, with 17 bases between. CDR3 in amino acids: CASSPTGGVYSNQPQHF. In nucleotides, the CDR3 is TGTGCCAGCAGCCCCACTGGGGGTGTTTATAGCAATCAGCCCCAGCATTTT.

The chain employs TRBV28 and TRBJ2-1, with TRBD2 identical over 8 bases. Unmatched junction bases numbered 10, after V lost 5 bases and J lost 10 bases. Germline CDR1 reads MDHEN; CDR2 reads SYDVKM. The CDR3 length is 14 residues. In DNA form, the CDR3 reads TGTGCCAGCAGTGTATCGGGGGGGGCTCAGGAGCAGTTCTTC. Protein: CASSVSGGAQEQFF.

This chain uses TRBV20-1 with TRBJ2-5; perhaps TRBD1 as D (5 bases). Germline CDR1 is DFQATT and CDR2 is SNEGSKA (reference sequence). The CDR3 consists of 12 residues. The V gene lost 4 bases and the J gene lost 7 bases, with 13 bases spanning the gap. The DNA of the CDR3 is TGCAGTGCTATGCTCCGCCAGGGGACCCAGTACTTC. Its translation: CSAMLRQGTQYF.

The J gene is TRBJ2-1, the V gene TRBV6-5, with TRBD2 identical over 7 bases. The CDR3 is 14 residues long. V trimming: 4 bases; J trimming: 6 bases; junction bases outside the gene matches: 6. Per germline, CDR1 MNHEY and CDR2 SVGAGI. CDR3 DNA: TGTGCCAGCAGTTCTAATGGGAGGGCCAATGAGCAGTTCTTC. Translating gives CASSSNGRANEQFF.

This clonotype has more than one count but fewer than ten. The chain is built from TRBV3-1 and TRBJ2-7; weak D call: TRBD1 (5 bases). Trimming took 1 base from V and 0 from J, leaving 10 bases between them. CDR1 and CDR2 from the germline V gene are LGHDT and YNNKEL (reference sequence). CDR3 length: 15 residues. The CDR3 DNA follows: TGTGCCAGCAGCCAAGGGGGCATTAGCTCCTACGAGCAGTACTTC. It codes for CASSQGGISSYEQYF.

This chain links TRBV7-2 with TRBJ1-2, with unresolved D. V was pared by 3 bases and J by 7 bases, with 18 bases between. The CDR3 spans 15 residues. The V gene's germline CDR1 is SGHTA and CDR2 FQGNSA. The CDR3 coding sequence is TGTGCCAGCAGCTTGGACGGACCCACCCGGTCTGGCTACACCTTC. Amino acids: CASSLDGPTRSGYTF.

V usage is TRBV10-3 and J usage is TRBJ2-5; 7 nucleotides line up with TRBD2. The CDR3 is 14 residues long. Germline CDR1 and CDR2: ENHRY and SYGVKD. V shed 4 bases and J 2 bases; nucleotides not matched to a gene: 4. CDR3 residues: CAISASGVQETQYF. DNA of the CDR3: TGTGCCATCAGTGCCAGCGGGGTTCAAGAGACCCAGTACTTC.

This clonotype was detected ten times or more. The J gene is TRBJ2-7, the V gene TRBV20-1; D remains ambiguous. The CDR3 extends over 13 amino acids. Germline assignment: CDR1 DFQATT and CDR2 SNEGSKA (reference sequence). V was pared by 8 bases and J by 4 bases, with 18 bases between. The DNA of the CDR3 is TGCAGTCCTTCCGGCAGAATGAGATACGAGCAGTACTTC. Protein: CSPSGRMRYEQYF.

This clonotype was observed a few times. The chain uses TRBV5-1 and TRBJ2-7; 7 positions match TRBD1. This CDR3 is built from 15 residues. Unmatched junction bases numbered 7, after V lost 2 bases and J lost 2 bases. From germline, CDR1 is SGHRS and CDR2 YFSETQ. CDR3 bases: TGCGCCAGCAGCTTAGGGACAGACCTTCCCTACGAGCAGTACTTC. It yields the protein CASSLGTDLPYEQYF.

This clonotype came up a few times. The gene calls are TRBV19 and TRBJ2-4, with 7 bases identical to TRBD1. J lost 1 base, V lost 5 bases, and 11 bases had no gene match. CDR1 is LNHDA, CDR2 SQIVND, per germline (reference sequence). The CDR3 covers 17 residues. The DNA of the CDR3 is TGTGCCAGTAGTGGGGGCTACAGGGGTTCGGCCAAAAACATTCAGTACTTC. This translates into CASSGGYRGSAKNIQYF.

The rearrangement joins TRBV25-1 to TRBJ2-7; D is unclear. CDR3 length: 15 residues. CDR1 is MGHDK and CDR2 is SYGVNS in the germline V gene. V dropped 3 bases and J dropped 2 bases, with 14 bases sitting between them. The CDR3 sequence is CASSDGWGGAYEQYF. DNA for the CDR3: TGTGCCAGCAGTGACGGGTGGGGTGGGGCCTACGAGCAGTACTTC.

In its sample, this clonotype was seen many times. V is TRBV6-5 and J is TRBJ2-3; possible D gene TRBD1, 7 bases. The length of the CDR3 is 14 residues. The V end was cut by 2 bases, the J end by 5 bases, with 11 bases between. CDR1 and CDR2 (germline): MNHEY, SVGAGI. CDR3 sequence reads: CASSYGGGVDTQYF. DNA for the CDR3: TGTGCCAGCAGTTACGGAGGGGGCGTAGATACGCAGTATTTT.